One TCR beta chain is described in this entry. Its antigen is currently unknown. Trimming took off 3 bases at V and 4 bases at J, with 12 bases between the two ends. This CDR3 has 14 amino acids. The data were obtained in a study of CD8 T cells in ankylosing spondylitis. Whole-study results and caveats: Disease-associated clones were reportedly significantly overrepresented in matched ankylosing spondylitis synovial fluid. Seemingly distinctive of ankylosing spondylitis blood was a TCR beta motif formed by eight highly homologous variants.

Each CDR3 protein is one row after TCRdb ran MiXCR on the 5' RACE reads. The profile shows about 350,000 distinct CDR3 sequences, approximately 22% of them singletons. The chain is built from TRBV12-3 or TRBV12-4 and TRBJ2-5; no definite D call. This sequence originates from a male donor with ankylosing spondylitis or in good health (not recorded which). Sequencing was performed on blood, either unsorted or a sorted T cell fraction (not recorded which). DNA for the CDR3: TGTGCCAGCAGTTTTATGGGGAAACCAGAGACCCAGTACTTC. It is translated as CASSFMGKPETQYF.